These T cell receptor beta chains were read from a single sample in a study of blood T cell repertoires in COVID-19. Some clones are missing from TCRdb's copy, which holds only in-frame ones; the method was immunoSEQ multiplex PCR. The table includes 250,000 to 400,000 clones, approximately 91% detected once. Material: PBMCs or T cells enriched from blood (not recorded which). The receptors here all came from a man between 60 and 75 years old who had recovered from COVID-19. The CDR3 runs from the conserved cysteine through the conserved F or W. The D gene is left open where the match is weak. Some rows mark clone size as missing; the rest say once, few, many or name a class of expanded clone.

CDR3aa	CDR3nt	v_gene	j_gene	d_gene	abundance
CAIRGEGRETQYF	TGTGCCATCAGGGGGGAGGGCCGGGAGACCCAGTACTTC	TRBV10-3	TRBJ2-5	TRBD2	-
CASSSIGAYEQYF	TGTGCCAGCAGCAGTATAGGGGCCTACGAGCAGTACTTC	TRBV28	TRBJ2-7	-	-
CASSPLDSGNSPLHF	TGTGCCAGCTCACCCCTAGACAGTGGGAATTCACCCCTCCACTTT	TRBV18	TRBJ1-6	-	-
CASSLLASTSGSYEQFF	TGTGCCAGCAGCCTCCTGGCATCGACTAGCGGGAGCTATGAGCAGTTCTTC	TRBV14	TRBJ2-1	TRBD2	once
CASSPDSVSPLHF	TGTGCCAGCTCACCAGACAGTGTTTCACCCCTCCACTTT	TRBV18	TRBJ1-6	-	-
CASSRSPGQGIYGYTF	TGTGCCAGCAGTCGATCCCCGGGACAGGGGATCTATGGCTACACCTTC	TRBV27	TRBJ1-2	TRBD1	-
CASSAGLAAYNEQFF	TGTGCCAGCAGCGCCGGACTAGCGGCATACAATGAGCAGTTCTTC	TRBV9	TRBJ2-1	TRBD2	-
CASSQDKTPGHQPQHF	TGTGCCAGCAGCCAAGATAAAACACCTGGCCATCAGCCCCAGCATTTT	TRBV3-1/TRBV3-2	TRBJ1-5	-	-
CASSANTENYGYTF	TGTGCCAGCAGCGCGAATACTGAGAACTATGGCTACACCTTC	TRBV7-9	TRBJ1-2	-	once
CSAEGSETQYF	TGCAGTGCAGAGGGTTCGGAGACCCAGTACTTC	TRBV20-1	TRBJ2-5	-	-
CASRFPGSYEQYF	TGTGCCAGCAGGTTCCCGGGCTCCTACGAGCAGTACTTC	TRBV7-9	TRBJ2-7	-	once
CASSGGQGVREYF	TGTGCCAGCAGTGGCGGACAGGGGGTTCGAGAGTACTTC	TRBV25-1	TRBJ2-7	TRBD1	-
CASTPVKGHHYEQYF	TGTGCCAGCACCCCCGTGAAGGGACACCACTACGAGCAGTACTTC	TRBV6-4	TRBJ2-7	-	-
CSVNSGYNEQFF	TGCAGCGTAAACAGCGGCTACAATGAGCAGTTCTTC	TRBV29-1	TRBJ2-1	-	-
CAWSSDNRYTEAFF	TGTGCCTGGAGTTCCGACAACCGTTACACTGAAGCTTTCTTT	TRBV30	TRBJ1-1	-	few
CASSQDLVGLAGWSSYNEQFF	TGTGCCAGCAGCCAAGATCTGGTCGGACTAGCGGGATGGAGCTCCTACAATGAGCAGTTCTTC	TRBV3-1/TRBV3-2	TRBJ2-1	TRBD2	-
CASSRTISETQYF	TGTGCCAGCAGCCGGACTATCTCGGAGACCCAGTACTTC	TRBV5-6	TRBJ2-5	-	-
CASSPTSSRDRLSYEQYF	TGTGCCAGCTCACCGACGTCCTCCCGGGACAGGCTCTCCTACGAGCAGTACTTC	TRBV18	TRBJ2-7	TRBD1	-
CATAGQGGLAGLYEQYF	TGTGCCACAGCCGGGCAGGGTGGACTAGCGGGACTTTACGAGCAGTACTTC	TRBV19	TRBJ2-7	TRBD2	few
CASSAPYSTDTQYF	TGTGCCAGCAGTGCGCCCTATAGCACAGATACGCAGTATTTT	TRBV25-1	TRBJ2-3	-	-
CSVVTGTGSTEAFF	TGCAGCGTTGTCACCGGGACAGGGTCCACTGAAGCTTTCTTT	TRBV29-1	TRBJ1-1	TRBD1	once
CASRNQGNTEAFF	TGTGCCAGCAGGAACCAGGGTAACACTGAAGCTTTCTTT	TRBV2	TRBJ1-1	-	once